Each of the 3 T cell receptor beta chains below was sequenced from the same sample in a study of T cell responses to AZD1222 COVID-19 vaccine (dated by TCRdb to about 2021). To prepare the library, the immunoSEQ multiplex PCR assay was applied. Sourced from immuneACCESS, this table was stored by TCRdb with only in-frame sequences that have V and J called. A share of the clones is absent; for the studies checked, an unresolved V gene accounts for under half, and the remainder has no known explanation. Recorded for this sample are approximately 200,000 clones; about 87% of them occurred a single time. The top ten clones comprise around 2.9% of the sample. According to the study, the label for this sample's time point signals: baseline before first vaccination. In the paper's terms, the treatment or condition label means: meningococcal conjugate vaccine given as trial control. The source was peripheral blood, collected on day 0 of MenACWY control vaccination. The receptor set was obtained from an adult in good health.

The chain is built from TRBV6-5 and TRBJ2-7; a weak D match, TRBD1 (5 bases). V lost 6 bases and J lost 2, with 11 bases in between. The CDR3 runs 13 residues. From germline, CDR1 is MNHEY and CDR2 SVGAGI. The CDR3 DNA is TGTGCCAGCAGCCGTGACAGAACCTACGAGCAGTACTTC. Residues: CASSRDRTYEQYF.

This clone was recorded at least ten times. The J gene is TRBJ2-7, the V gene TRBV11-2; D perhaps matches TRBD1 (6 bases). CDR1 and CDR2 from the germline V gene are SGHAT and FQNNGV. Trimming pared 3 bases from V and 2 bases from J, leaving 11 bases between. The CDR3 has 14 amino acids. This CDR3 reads CASSLTGDTYEQYF. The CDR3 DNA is TGTGCCAGCAGCTTGACTGGGGACACCTACGAGCAGTACTTC.

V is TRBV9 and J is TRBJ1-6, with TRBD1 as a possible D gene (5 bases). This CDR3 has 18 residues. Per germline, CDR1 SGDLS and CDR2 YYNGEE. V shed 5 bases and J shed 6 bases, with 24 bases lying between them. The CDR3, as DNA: TGTGCCAGCAGTGCTACCGGGGACGTGGAAGTTAGTAATTCACCCCTCCACTTT. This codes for CASSATGDVEVSNSPLHF.